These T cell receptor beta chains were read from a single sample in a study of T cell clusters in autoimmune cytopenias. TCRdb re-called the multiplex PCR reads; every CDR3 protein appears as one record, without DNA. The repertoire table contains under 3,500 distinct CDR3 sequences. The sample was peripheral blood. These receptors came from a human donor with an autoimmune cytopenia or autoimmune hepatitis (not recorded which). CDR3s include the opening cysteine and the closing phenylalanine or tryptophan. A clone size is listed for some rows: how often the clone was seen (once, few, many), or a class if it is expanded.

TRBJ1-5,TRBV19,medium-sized,CASSITAYSNQPQHF
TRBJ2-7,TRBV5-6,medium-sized,CASSPIRDVNVYEQYF
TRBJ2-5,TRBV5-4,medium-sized,CASSSTETAGTQYF
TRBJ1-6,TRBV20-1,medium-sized,CSARDGEGRNSPLHF
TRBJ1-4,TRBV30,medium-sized,CAWTQGQTNEKLFF
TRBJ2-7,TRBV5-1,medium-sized,CASSLLDGAFEQYF
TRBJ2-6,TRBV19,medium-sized,CASSIDHSRGVPGANVLTF
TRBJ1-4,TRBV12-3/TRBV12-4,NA,CASRHSATNEKLFF
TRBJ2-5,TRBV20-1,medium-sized,CSASIRQGGETQYF
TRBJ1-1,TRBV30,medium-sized,CAWNTGTEAFF
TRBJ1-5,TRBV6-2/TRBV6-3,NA,CASSARQGGRSNQPQHF
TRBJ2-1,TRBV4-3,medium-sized,CASSQTIAGANYEQFF
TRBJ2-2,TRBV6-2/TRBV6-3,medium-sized,CASSSPDRGDTGELFF
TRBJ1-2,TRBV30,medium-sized,CAFPGGQGAPSYGYTF
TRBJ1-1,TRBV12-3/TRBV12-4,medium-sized,CASSFAGDTEAFF
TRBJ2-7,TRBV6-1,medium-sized,CASSEVWTGPYEQYF
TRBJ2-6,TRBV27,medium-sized,CASGPGEAGANVLTF
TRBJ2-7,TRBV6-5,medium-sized,CASSYSRPGTSGRVGEQYF
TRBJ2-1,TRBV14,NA,CASSQGGHLYNEQFF